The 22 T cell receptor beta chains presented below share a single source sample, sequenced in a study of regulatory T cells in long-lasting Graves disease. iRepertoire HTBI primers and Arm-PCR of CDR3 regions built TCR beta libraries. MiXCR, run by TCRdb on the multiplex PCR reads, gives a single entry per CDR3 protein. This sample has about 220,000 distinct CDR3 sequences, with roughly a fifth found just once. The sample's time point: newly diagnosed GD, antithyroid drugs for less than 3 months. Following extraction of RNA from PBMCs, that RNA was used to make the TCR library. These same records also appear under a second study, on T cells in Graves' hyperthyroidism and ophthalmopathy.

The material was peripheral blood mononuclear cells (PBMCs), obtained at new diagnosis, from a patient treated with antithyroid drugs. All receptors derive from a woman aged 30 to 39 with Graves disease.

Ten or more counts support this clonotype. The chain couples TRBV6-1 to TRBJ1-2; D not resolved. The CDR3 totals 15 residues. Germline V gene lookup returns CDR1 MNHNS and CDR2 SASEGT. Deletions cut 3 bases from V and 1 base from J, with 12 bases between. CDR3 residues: CASSEDGQYNYGYTF. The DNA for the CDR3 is TGTGCCAGCAGTGAGGACGGCCAATATAACTATGGCTACACCTTC.

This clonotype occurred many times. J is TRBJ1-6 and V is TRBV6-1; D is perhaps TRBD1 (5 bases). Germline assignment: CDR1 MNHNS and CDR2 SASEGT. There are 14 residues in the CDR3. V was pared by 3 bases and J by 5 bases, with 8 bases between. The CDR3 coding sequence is TGTGCCAGCAGTGACGGGGGTAATAATTCACCCCTCCACTTT. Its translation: CASSDGGNNSPLHF.

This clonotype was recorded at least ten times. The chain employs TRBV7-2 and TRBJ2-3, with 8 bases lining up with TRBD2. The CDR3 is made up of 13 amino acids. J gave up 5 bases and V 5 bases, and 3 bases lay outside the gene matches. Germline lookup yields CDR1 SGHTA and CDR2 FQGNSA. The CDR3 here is CASSTAGGDTQYF. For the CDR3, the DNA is TGTGCCAGCAGCACCGCGGGGGGAGATACGCAGTATTTT.

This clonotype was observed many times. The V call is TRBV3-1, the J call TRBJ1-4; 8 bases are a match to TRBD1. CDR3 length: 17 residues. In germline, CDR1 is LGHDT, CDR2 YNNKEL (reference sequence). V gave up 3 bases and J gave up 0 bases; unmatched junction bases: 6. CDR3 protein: CASSHRGRETTNEKLFF. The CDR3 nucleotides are TGTGCCAGCAGCCACAGGGGGCGCGAAACAACTAATGAAAAACTGTTTTTT.

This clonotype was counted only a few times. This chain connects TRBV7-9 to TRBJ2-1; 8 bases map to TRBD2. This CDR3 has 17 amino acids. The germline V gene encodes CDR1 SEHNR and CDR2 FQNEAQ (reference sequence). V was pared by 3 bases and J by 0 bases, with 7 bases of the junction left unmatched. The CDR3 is CASSFRGGTSSYNEQFF. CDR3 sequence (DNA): TGTGCCAGCAGCTTTAGAGGGGGGACTAGCTCCTACAATGAGCAGTTCTTC.

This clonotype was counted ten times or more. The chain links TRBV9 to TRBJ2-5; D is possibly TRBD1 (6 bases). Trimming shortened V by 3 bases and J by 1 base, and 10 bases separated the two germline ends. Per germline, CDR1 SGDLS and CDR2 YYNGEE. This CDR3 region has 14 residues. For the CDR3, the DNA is TGTGCCAGCAGCGAACAGGGACCCCAAGAGACCCAGTACTTC. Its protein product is CASSEQGPQETQYF.

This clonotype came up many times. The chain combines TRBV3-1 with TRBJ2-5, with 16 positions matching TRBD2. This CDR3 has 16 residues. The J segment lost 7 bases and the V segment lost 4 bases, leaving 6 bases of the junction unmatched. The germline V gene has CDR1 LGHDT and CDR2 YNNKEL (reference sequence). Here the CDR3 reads CASSRGLAGGQGTQYF. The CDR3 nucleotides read TGTGCCAGCAGCCGGGGACTAGCGGGAGGGCAGGGGACCCAGTACTTC.

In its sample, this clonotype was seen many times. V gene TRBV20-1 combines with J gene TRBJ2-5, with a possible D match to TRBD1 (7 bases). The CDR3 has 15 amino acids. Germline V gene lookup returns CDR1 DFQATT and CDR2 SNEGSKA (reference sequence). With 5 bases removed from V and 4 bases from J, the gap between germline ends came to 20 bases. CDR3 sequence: CSASKGAAGGETQYF. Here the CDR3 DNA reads TGCAGTGCTTCCAAGGGGGCGGCCGGGGGAGAGACCCAGTACTTC.

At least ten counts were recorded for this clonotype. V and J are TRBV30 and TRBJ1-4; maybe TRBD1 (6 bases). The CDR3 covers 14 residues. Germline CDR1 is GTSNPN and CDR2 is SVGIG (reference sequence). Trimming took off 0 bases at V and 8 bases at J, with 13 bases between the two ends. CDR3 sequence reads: CAWSVGRGKEKLFF. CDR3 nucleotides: TGTGCCTGGAGTGTGGGCAGGGGAAAGGAAAAACTGTTTTTT.

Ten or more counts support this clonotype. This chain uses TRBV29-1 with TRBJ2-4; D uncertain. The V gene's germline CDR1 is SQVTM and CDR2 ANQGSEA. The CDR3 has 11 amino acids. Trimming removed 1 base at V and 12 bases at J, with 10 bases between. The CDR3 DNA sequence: TGCAGCGTTGAAGCACCGAGAGATCAGTACTTC. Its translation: CSVEAPRDQYF. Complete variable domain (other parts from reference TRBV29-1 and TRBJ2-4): SAVISQKPSRDICQRGTSLTIQCQVDSQVTMMFWYRQQPGQSLTLIATANQGSEATYESGFVIDKFPISRPNLTFSTLTVSNMSPEDSSIYLCSVEAPRDQYFGAGTRLSVL.

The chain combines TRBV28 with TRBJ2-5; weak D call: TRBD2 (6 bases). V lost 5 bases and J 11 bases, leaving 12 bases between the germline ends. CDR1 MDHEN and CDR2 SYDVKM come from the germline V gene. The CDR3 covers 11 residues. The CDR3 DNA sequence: TGTGCCAGCAGTCCGGGACTGTCTCAGTACTTC. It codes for CASSPGLSQYF.

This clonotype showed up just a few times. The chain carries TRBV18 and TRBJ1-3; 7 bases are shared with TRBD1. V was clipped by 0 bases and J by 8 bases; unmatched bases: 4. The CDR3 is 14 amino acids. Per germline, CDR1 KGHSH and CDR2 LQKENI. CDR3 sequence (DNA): TGTGCCAGCTCACCACCGTCACAGGGGTACACCATATATTTT. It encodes CASSPPSQGYTIYF.

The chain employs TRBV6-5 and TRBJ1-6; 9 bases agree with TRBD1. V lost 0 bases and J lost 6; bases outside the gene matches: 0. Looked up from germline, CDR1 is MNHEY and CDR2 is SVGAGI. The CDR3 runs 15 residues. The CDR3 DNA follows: TGTGCCAGCAGTTACTCACAGGGGGCTAATTCACCCCTCCACTTT. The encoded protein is CASSYSQGANSPLHF.

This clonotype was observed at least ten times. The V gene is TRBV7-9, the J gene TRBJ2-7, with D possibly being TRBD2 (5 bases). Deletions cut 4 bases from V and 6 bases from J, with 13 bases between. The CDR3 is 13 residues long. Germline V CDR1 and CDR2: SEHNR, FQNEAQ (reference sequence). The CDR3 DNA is TGTGCCAGCAGCTCTACGGGGTTAGGCGAGCAGTACTTC. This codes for CASSSTGLGEQYF.

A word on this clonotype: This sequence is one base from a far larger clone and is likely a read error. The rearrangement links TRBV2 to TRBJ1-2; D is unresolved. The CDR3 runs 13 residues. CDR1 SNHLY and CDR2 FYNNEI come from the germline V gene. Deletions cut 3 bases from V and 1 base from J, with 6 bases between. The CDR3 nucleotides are TGTGCCAGCAGTGACTTGGGTAACTATGGCTACACCTTC. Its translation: CASSDLGNYGYTF.

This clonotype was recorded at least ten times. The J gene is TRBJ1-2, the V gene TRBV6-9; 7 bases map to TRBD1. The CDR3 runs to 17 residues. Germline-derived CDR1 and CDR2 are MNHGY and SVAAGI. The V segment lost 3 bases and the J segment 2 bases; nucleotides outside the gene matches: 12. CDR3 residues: CASSYLGGAVPNYGYTF. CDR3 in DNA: TGTGCCAGCAGTTACTTAGGGGGCGCGGTTCCGAACTATGGCTACACCTTC.

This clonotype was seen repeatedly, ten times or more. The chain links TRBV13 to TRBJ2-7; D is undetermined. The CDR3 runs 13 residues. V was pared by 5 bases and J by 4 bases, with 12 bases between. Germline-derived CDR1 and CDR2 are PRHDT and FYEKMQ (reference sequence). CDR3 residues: CASSPRGVYEQYF. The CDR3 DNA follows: TGTGCCAGCAGCCCCCGAGGAGTATACGAGCAGTACTTC.

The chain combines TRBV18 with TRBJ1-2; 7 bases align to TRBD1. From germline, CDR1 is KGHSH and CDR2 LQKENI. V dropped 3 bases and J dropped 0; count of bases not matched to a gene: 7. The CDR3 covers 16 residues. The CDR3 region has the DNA TGTGCCAGCTCACCGCAACAGGGGACCACTAACTATGGCTACACCTTC. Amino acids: CASSPQQGTTNYGYTF.

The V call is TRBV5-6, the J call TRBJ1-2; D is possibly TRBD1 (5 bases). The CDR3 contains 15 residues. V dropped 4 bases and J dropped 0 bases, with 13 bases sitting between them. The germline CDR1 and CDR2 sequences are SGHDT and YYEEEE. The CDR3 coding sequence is TGTGCCAGCAGCCCGGGACGGACGACTAACTATGGCTACACCTTC. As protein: CASSPGRTTNYGYTF.

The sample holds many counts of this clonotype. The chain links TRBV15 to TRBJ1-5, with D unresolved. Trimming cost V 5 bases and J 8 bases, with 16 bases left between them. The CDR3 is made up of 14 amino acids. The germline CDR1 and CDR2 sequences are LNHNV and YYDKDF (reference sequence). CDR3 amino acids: CATSGEAGEKPQHF. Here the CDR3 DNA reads TGTGCCACCAGCGGTGAAGCTGGGGAGAAGCCCCAGCATTTT.

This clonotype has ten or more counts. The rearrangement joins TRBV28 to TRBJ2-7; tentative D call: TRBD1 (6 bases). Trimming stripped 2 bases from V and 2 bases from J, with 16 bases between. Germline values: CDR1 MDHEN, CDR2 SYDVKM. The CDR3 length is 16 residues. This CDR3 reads CASSLLLGQKAYEQYF. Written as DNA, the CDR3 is TGTGCCAGCAGTTTACTACTGGGACAAAAGGCCTACGAGCAGTACTTC.

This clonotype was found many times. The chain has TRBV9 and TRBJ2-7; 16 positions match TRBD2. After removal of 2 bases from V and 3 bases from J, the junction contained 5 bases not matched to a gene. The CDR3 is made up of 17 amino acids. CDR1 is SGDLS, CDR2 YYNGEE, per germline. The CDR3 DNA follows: TGTGCCAGCAGCGTGGGACTAGCGGGAGGGCTCGGCTACGAGCAGTACTTC. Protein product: CASSVGLAGGLGYEQYF.